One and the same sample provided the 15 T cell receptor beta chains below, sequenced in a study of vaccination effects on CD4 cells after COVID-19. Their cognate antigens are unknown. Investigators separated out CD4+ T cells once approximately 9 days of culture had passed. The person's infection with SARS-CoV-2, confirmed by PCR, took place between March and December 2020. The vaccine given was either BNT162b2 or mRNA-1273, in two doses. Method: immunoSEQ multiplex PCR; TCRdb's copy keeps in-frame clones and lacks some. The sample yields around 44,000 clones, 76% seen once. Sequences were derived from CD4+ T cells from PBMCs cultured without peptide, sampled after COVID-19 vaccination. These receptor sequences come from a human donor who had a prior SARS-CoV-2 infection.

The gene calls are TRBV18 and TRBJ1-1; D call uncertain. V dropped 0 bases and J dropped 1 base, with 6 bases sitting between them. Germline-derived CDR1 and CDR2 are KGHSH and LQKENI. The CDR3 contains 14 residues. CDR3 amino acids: CASSPPKSNTEAFF. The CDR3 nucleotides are TGTGCCAGCTCACCACCGAAATCGAACACTGAAGCTTTCTTT.

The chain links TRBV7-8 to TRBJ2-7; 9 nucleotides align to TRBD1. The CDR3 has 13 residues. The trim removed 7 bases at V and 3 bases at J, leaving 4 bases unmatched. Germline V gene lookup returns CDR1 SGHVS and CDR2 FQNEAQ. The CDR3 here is CASKEDRGYEQYF. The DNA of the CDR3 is TGTGCCAGCAAGGAGGACAGGGGCTACGAGCAGTACTTC. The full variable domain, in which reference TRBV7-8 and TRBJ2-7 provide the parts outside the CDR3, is GAGVSQSPRYKVAKRGQDVALRCDPISGHVSLFWYQQALGQGPEFLTYFQNEAQLDKSGLPSDRFFAERPEGSVSTLKIQRTQQEDSAVYLCASKEDRGYEQYFGPGTRLTVT.

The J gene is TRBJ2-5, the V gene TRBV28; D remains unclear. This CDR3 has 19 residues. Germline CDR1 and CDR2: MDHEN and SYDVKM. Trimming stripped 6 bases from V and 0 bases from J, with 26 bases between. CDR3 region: CASSPPRALPRAHQETQYF. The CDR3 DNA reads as TGTGCCAGCAGCCCACCTCGGGCCCTACCCAGAGCGCACCAAGAGACCCAGTACTTC.

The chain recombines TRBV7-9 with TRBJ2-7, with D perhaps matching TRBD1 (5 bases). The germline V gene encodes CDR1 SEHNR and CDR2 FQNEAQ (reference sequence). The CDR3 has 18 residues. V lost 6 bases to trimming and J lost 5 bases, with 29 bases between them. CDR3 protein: CASRPPSANSPGWDEQYF. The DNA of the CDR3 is TGTGCCAGCAGACCTCCATCGGCGAACTCCCCAGGGTGGGACGAGCAGTACTTC.

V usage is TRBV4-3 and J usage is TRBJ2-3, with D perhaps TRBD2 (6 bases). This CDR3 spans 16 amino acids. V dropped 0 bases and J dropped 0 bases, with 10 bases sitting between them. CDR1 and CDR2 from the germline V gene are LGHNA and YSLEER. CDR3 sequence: CASSQETSSSTDTQYF. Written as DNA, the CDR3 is TGCGCCAGCAGCCAAGAAACTAGCTCTAGCACAGATACGCAGTATTTT.

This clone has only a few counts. This chain's CDR3 is CASSLPGVNEQFF. The CDR3 region has the DNA TGTGCCAGCAGCCTCCCTGGGGTCAATGAGCAGTTCTTC. The chain combines TRBV6-1 with TRBJ2-1; D is unclear. V dropped 6 bases and J dropped 6 bases, with 12 bases sitting between them. This CDR3 is built from 13 residues. Germline V lookup: CDR1 MNHNS, CDR2 SASEGT.

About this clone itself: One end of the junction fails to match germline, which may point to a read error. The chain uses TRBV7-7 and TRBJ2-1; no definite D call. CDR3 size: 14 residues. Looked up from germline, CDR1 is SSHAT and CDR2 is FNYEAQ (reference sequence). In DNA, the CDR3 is TGTGCTAGCAGCCCCGGTGCACCTAACAATGAGCAGTTCTTC. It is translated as CASSPGAPNNEQFF.

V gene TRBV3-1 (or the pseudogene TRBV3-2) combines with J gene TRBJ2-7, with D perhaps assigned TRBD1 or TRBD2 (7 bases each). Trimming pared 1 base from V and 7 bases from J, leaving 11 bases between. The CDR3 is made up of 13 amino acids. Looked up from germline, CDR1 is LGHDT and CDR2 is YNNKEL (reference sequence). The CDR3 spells CASSQGQGGEQYF. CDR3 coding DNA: TGTGCCAGCAGCCAAGGACAGGGAGGGGAGCAGTACTTC.

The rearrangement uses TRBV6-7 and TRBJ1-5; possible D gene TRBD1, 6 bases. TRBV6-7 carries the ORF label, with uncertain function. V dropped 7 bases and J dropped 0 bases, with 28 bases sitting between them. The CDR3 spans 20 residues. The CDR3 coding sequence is TGTGCCAGCATTGGGATGACAGGTTCCCCGGGTCTTTATAGCAATCAGCCCCAGCATTTT. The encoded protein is CASIGMTGSPGLYSNQPQHF.

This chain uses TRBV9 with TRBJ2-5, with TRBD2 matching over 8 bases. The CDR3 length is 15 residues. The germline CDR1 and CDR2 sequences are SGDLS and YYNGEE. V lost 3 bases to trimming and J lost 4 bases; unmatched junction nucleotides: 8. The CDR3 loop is CASSGPRGGRETQYF. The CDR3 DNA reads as TGTGCCAGCAGCGGGCCACGGGGGGGCCGAGAGACCCAGTACTTC.

The CDR3 coding sequence is TGTGCCAGCAGGGCCGTGGGCGGTCGAAACACCATATATTTT. Its translation is CASRAVGGRNTIYF. The V gene is TRBV27, the J gene TRBJ1-3; D not resolved. The CDR3 covers 14 residues. Deletions cut 6 bases from V and 5 bases from J, with 14 bases between. Looked up from germline, CDR1 is MNHEY and CDR2 is SMNVEV (reference sequence).

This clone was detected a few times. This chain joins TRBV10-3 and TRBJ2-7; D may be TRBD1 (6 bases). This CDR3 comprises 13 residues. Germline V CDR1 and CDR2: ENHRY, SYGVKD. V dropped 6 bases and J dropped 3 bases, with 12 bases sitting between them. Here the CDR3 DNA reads TGTGCCATCAGGTCGGACAGTTACTACGAGCAGTACTTC. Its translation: CAIRSDSYYEQYF.

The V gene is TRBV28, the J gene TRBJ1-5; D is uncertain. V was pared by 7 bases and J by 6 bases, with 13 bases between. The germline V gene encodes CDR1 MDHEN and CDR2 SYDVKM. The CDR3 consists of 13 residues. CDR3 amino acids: CASILVLGQPQHF. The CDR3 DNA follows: TGTGCCAGCATATTAGTTTTGGGTCAGCCCCAGCATTTT.

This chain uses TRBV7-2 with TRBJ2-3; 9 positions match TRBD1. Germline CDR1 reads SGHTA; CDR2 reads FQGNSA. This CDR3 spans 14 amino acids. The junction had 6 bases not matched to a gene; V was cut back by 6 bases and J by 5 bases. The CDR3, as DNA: TGTGCCAGCAGGACAGGGGGTTCCGGAGATACGCAGTATTTT. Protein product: CASRTGGSGDTQYF.

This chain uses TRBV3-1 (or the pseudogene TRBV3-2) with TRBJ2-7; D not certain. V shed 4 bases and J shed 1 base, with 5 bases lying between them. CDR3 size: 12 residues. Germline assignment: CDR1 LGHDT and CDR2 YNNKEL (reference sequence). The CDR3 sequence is CASSPRSYEQYF. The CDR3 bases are TGTGCCAGCAGCCCCCGATCCTACGAGCAGTACTTC.